This TCR beta chain stems from a study of OX40 agonist ivuxolimab in advanced cancers. Clones were read by immunoSEQ multiplex PCR, and TCRdb kept only the in-frame ones, dropping some. This sample yields more than 25,000 clones, of which roughly four fifths are seen a single time; 9.5% to 15% belongs to the top ten. The CDR3 spans 13 residues. V was trimmed by 4 bases and J by 7 bases, leaving 13 bases between them. CDR1 is SGHDN and CDR2 is FVKESK in the germline V gene. The genes are TRBV14 and TRBJ1-2; the D gene is possibly TRBD1 (6 bases). Source: CD4+ or CD8+ T cells sorted from blood, taken in a trial of the OX40 agonist ivuxolimab. The source is an adult with an advanced solid tumor such as melanoma, head and neck, liver or kidney cancer. The CDR3: CASSPGRGFGYTF. The CDR3 DNA reads as TGTGCCAGCAGCCCCGGGAGGGGGTTTGGCTACACCTTC. Looking up the rest from reference TRBV14 and TRBJ1-2 gives the full variable domain: EAGVTQFPSHSVIEKGQTVTLRCDPISGHDNLYWYRRVMGKEIKFLLHFVKESKQDESGMPNNRFLAERTGGTYSTLKVQPAELEDSGVYFCASSPGRGFGYTFGSGTRLTVV.